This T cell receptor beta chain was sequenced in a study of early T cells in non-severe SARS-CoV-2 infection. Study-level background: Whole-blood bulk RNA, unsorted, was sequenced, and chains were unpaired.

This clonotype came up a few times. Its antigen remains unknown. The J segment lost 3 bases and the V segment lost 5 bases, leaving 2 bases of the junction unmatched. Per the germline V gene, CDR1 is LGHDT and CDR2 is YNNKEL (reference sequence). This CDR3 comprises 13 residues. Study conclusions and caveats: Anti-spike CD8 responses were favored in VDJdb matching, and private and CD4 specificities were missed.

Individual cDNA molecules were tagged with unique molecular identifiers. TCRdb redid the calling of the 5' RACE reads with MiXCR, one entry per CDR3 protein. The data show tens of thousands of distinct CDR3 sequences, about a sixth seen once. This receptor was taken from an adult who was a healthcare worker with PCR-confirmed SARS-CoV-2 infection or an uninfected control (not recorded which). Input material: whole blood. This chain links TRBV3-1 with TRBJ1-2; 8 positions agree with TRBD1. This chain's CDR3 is CASSSTGDYGYTF. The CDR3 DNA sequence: TGTGCCAGCAGCTCGACAGGGGACTATGGCTACACCTTC.